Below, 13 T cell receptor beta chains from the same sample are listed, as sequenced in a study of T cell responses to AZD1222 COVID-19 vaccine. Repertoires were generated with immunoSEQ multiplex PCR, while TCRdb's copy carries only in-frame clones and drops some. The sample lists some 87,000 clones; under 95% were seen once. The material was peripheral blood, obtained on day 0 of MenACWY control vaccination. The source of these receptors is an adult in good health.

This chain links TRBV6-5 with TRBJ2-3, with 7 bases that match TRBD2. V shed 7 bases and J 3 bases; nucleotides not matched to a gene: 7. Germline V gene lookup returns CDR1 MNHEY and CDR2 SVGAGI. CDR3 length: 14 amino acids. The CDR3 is CASKKRGGTDTQYF. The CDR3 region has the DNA TGTGCCAGCAAGAAGAGGGGAGGGACAGATACGCAGTATTTT.

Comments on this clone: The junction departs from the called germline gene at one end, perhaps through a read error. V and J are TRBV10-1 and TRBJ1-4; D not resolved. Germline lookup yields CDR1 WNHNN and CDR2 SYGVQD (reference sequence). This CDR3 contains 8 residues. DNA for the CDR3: TGCGCCAGCATCCTTGGGGTTTTT. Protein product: CASILGVF.

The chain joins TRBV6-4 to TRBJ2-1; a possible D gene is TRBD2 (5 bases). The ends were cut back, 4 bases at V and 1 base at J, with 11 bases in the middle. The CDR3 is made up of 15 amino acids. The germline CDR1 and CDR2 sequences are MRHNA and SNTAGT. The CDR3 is CASSVDGLSYNEQFF. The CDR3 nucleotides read TGTGCCAGCAGTGTCGATGGACTTTCCTACAATGAGCAGTTCTTC.

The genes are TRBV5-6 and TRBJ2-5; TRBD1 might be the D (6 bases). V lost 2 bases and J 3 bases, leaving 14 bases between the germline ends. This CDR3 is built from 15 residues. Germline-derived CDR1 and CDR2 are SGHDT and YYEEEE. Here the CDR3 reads CASSFGQHTKETQYF. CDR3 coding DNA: TGTGCCAGCAGCTTCGGACAGCACACCAAAGAGACCCAGTACTTC.

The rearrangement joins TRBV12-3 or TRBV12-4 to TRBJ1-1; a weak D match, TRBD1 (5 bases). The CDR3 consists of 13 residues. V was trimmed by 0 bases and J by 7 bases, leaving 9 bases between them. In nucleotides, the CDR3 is TGTGCCAGCAGTTTAGCGGGGCGCGATGAAGCTTTCTTT. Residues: CASSLAGRDEAFF.

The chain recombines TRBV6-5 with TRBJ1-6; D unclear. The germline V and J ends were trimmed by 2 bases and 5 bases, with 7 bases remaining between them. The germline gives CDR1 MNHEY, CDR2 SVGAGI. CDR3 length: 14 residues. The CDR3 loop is CASSYQEDNSPLHF. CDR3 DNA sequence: TGTGCCAGCAGTTACCAGGAGGATAATTCACCCCTCCACTTT.

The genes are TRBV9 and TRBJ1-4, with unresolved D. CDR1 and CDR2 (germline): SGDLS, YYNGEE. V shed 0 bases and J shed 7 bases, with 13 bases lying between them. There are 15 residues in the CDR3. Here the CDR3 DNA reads TGTGCCAGCAGCGTAGCTCTCGGCTTTGTTGAAAAACTGTTTTTT. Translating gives CASSVALGFVEKLFF.

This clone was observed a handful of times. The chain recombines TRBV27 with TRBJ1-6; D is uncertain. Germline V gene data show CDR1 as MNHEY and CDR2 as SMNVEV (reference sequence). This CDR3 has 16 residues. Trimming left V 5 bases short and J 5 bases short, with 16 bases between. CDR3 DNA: TGTGCCAGCAGTCCCGGCCCATCTTGGGATAATTCACCCCTCCACTTT. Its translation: CASSPGPSWDNSPLHF.

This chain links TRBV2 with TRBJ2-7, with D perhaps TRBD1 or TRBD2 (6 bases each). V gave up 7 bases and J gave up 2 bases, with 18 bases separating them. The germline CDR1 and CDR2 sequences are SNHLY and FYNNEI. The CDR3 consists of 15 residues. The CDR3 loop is CASTEQGGFAYEQYF. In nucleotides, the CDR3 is TGTGCCAGCACCGAACAGGGAGGTTTCGCCTACGAGCAGTACTTC.

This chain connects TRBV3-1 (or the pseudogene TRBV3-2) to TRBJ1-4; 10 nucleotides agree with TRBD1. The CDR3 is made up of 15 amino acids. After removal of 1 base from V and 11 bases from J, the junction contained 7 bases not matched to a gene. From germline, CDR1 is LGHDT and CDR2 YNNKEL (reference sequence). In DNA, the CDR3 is TGTGCCAGCAGCCAAGGATGGGACAGGGGTTCCAAACTGTTTTTT. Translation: CASSQGWDRGSKLFF.

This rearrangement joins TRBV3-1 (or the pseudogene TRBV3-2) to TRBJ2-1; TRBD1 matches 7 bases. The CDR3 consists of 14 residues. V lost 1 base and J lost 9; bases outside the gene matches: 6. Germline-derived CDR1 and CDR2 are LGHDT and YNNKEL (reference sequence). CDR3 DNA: TGTGCCAGCAGCCAAGCACAGGGGTTCCCTGAGCAGTTCTTC. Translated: CASSQAQGFPEQFF.

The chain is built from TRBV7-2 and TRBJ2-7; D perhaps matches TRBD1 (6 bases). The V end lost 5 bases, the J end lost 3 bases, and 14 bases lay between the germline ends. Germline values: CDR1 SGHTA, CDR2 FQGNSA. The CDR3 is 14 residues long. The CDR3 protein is CASSPSLGGYEQYF. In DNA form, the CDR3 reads TGTGCCAGCAGCCCTAGTCTAGGGGGCTACGAGCAGTACTTC.

CDR3 DNA sequence: TGTGCCAGCAGATCACAGGGGGTCGGCAATCAGCCCCAGCATTTT. Translation: CASRSQGVGNQPQHF. This chain connects TRBV2 to TRBJ1-5; TRBD1 aligns across 8 bases. Germline assignment: CDR1 SNHLY and CDR2 FYNNEI. The J segment lost 2 bases and the V segment lost 6 bases, leaving 6 bases of the junction unmatched. CDR3 length: 15 residues.